This T cell receptor beta chain was obtained from a study of response to subunit inactivated influenza vaccine. Germline trimming cut 5 bases from V and 4 bases from J; bases unmatched to any gene: 14. This CDR3 has 17 residues. Germline CDR1 reads MDHEN; CDR2 reads SYDVKM. MiXCR, applied by TCRdb to the RT-PCR reads, yields one record per CDR3 protein. The data hold about half a million distinct CDR3 sequences, with approximately 11% observed a single time. The source of this sequence is a middle-aged man who received an inactivated influenza vaccine. The chain employs TRBV28 and TRBJ2-5; 9 nucleotides align to TRBD2. The sample was PBMCs from blood, taken 40 to 50 days after vaccination. CDR3 in amino acids: CASSPLRASGIPETQYF. CDR3 sequence (DNA): TGTGCCAGCAGTCCCCTCCGGGCTAGCGGGATCCCAGAGACCCAGTACTTC.